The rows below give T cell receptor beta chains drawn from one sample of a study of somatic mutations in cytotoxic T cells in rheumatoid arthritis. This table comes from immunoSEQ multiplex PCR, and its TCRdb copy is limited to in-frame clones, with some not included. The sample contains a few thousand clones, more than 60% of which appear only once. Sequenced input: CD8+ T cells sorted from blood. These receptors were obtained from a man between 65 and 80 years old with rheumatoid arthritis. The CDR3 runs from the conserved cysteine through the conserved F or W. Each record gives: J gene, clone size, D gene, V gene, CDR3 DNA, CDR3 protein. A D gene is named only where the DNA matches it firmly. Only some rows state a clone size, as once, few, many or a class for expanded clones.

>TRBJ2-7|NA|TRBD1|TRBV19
TGTGCCAGTAGCCCGGGACAGGGTTGGGAGCAGTACTTC
CASSPGQGWEQYF
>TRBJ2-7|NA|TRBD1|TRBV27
TGTGCCAGCAGTAACCAGGGACAGGGGGGACCCTACGAGCAGTACTTC
CASSNQGQGGPYEQYF
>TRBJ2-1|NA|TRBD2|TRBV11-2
TGTGCCAGCAGCTATAGCGGGAGCTCCTACAATGAGCAGTTCTTC
CASSYSGSSYNEQFF
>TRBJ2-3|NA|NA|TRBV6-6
TGTGCCAGCAGTTACTACGCTCATAAGAATGCGGATACGCAGTATTTT
CASSYYAHKNADTQYF
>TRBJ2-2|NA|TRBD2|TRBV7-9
TGTGCCAGCGGACCGACGAGCGGGGGGTGGACCGGGGAGCTGTTTTTT
CASGPTSGGWTGELFF
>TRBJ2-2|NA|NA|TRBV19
TGTGCCAGTAGTATTGGTGGAGGCGGGGAGCTGTTTTTT
CASSIGGGGELFF
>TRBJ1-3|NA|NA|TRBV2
TGTGCCAAACTGACAGAGGCCTACTCTGGAAACACCATATATTTT
CAKLTEAYSGNTIYF
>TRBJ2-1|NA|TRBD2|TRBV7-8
TGTGCCAGCAGCCGACTAGCGAGCTCCTACAATGAGCAGTTCTTC
CASSRLASSYNEQFF
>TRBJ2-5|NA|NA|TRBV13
TGTGCCAGCAGCTTGGGCGGGTTCCAAGAGACCCAGTACTTC
CASSLGGFQETQYF
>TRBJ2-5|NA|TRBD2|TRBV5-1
TGCGCCAGCAGCTTGGGGACTAGCGGGGGTGAGACCCAGTACTTC
CASSLGTSGGETQYF
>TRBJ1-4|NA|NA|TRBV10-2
TGCGCCAGCACCTACCAGGGGACTGAAAAACTGTTTTTT
CASTYQGTEKLFF
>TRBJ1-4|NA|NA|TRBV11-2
TGTGCCAGCAGCTTGGCGGGTGCAACTAATGAAAAACTGTTTTTT
CASSLAGATNEKLFF
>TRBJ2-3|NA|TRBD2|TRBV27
TGTGCCAGCAGCCCCCGACTAGCGGGAGTGACAGATACGCAGTATTTT
CASSPRLAGVTDTQYF
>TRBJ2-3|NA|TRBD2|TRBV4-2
TGTGCCAGCAGCCAAGAAGCACTAGCGGGAGGGCCTAGCACAGATACGCAGTATTTT
CASSQEALAGGPSTDTQYF
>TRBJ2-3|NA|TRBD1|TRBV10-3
TGTGCCATCAGTGCCGGGACAGGAGCTCTTAGCACAGATACGCAGTATTTT
CAISAGTGALSTDTQYF
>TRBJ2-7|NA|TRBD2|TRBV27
TGTGCCAGCAGTTTATCGGCTAGCGGGCGCACCTACGAGCAGTACTTC
CASSLSASGRTYEQYF
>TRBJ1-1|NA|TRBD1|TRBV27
TGTGCCAGCAGTCTGACCGGGACAGGGGGTACTGAAGCTTTCTTT
CASSLTGTGGTEAFF
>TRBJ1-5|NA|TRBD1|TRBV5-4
TGTGCCAGCAGCTTGGGGGACAGGGGGAGACAGCCCCAGCATTTT
CASSLGDRGRQPQHF
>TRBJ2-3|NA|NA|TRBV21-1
TGTGCCAGCAGCAAAAAGGACAGCGCGCTGATTAGCACAGATACGCAGTATTTT
CASSKKDSALISTDTQYF
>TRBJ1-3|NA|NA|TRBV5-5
TGTGCCAGCAAGCTAACAGAGGGCCTTGGAAACACCATATATTTT
CASKLTEGLGNTIYF
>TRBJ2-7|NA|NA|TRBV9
TGTGCCAGCAGCGGGGACTTAAACGAGCAGTACTTC
CASSGDLNEQYF
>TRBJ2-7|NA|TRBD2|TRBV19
TGTGCCAGTAGTGTGACTAGCGGATACGAGCAGTACTTC
CASSVTSGYEQYF
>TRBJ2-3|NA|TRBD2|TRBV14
TGTGCCACCTCCTTCGGCGGGGGTGCAGATACGCAGTATTTT
CATSFGGGADTQYF
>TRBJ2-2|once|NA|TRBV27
TGTGCCAGCAGTCCCCTGAACACCGGGGAGCTGTTTTTT
CASSPLNTGELFF
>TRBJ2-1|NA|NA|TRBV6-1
TGTGCCAGCAGTCCCGACAGGAACAATGAGCAGTTCTTC
CASSPDRNNEQFF
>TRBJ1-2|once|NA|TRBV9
TGTGCCAGCAGCGTAGGTGAGGCCGGGGGCTACACCTTC
CASSVGEAGGYTF
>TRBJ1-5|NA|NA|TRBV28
TGTGCCAGCAGATCTATCGACAGTTACAATCAGCCCCAGCATTTT
CASRSIDSYNQPQHF
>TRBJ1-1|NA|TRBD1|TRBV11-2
TGTGCCAGCAGCCGCAACAGGGGGAGGAACACTGAAGCTTTCTTT
CASSRNRGRNTEAFF
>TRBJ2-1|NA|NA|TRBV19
TGTGCCAGTAGTACCGGTGGAGGTACCCACAATGAGCAGTTCTTC
CASSTGGGTHNEQFF
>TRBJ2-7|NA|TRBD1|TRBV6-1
TGTGCCAGCAGTGAAATCCACCCCCGGGACAGGGGAGCCTACGAGCAGTACTTC
CASSEIHPRDRGAYEQYF
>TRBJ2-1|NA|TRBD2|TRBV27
TGTGCCAGCAGTTTTAGCGGGGGGGCCTACAATGAGCAGTTCTTC
CASSFSGGAYNEQFF
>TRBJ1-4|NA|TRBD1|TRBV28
TGTGCCAGCGAACAATTTACAGGGGGCGGGGAAAAACTGTTTTTT
CASEQFTGGGEKLFF
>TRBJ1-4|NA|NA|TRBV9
TGTGCCAGCAGCGTAGGAGGGCTTGAGGAAAAACTGTTTTTT
CASSVGGLEEKLFF
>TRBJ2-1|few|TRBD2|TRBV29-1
TGCAGCGTTCGCGGGAGAAGGAATGAGCAGTTCTTC
CSVRGRRNEQFF
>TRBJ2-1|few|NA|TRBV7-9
TGTGCCAGCAGCTTAGCGGAGCGCCTAGCTGCCTACAATGAGCAGTTCTTC
CASSLAERLAAYNEQFF
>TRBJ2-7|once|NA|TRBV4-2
TGTGCCAGCAGCCCCGAGGGGGGGGAGGGTCGGGAGCAGTACTTC
CASSPEGGEGREQYF
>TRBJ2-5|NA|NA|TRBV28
TGTGCCAGCAGTTTTTCTGAGTTTGAGACCCAGTACTTC
CASSFSEFETQYF
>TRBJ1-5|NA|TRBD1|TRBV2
TGTGCCAGCACGCTGGACAGGGCCTCCCCCCTTAGCAATCAGCCCCAGCATTTT
CASTLDRASPLSNQPQHF
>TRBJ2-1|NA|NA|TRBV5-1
TGCGCCAGCAGCTCTGACTCCCTCTACAATGAGCAGTTCTTC
CASSSDSLYNEQFF
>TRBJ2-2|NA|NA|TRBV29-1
TGCAGCGTTGATAGGGGCTGGACCGGGGAGCTGTTTTTT
CSVDRGWTGELFF
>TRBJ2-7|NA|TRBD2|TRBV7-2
TGTGCCAGCAGCTCCGCGTGGGAGGGGTCGTACGAGCAGTACTTC
CASSSAWEGSYEQYF
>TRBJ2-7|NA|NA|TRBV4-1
TGCGCCAGCAGCCAAGGGGGGGGCGGCCTCTACGAGCAGTACTTC
CASSQGGGGLYEQYF
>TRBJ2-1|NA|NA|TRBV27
TGTGCCAGCAGTCCAGGGGTACTGGCCAACAATGAGCAGTTCTTC
CASSPGVLANNEQFF
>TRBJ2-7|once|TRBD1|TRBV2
TGTGCCAGCAGTGACATGTGGACAGGGGGCTACGAGCAGTACTTC
CASSDMWTGGYEQYF
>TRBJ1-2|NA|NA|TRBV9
TGTGCCAGTAGAGGCGATGGCTACACCTTC
CASRGDGYTF
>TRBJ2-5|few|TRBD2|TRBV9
TGTGCCAGCAGCTCCCCTAGCGGGAGGGCCCGGGAGACCCAGTACTTC
CASSSPSGRARETQYF
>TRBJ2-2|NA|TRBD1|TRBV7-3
TGTGCCAGCAGCCCCAGACAGGGTAGTGGAACCGGGGAGCTGTTTTTT
CASSPRQGSGTGELFF
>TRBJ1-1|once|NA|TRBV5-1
TGCGCCAGCAGCTTGGTACAGGGGAACACTGAAGCTTTCTTT
CASSLVQGNTEAFF
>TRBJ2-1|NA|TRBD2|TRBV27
TGTGCCAGCAGTCCGAAGCGGGAGTACAATGAGCAGTTCTTC
CASSPKREYNEQFF
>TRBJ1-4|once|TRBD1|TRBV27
TGTGCCAGCAGCCTGTGGGGGGACAGGGGTGAAAAACTGTTTTTT
CASSLWGDRGEKLFF
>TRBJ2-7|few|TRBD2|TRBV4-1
TGCGCCTCTAGCGGGAGCGGCGAGCAGTACTTC
CASSGSGEQYF
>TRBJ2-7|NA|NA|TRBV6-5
TGTGCCAGCAGTACCGCGGGCAGTTACGAGCAGTACTTC
CASSTAGSYEQYF
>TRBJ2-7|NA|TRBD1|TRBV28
TGTGCCAGCAGTTTCCGTGGGACAGGGCTTGACGAGCAGTACTTC
CASSFRGTGLDEQYF
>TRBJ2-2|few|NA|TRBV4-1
TGCGCCAGCAGCCAATTTCCGACAGGGAACACCGGGGAGCTGTTTTTT
CASSQFPTGNTGELFF
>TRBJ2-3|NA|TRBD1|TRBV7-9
TGTGCCAGCAGCTCTCCCGAGACAGGGAGCACAGATACGCAGTATTTT
CASSSPETGSTDTQYF